A selection of T cell receptor beta chains follows, all from one sample in a study of human T cells and chemical hapten exposure. Each CDR3 protein is one row after TCRdb ran MiXCR on the RACE reads. The repertoire includes 100,000 or so distinct CDR3 sequences, 7% to 10% of them detected once, and approximately 2% sits in the top ten. Material: whole blood, obtained in connection with sensitization to the hapten diphenylcyclopropenone (DPC). These receptor sequences come from a woman between 40 and 50 years old with alopecia areata. Some clones in this sample may be carry-over from other donors' samples. Both conserved end residues are part of each CDR3. The order of the fields is CDR3 protein, CDR3 DNA, V gene, clone size, D gene, J gene. A D gene is named only where the DNA matches it firmly. Where a row states a size, it is once, few, many or the class of an expanded clone; other rows omit it.

cdr3_aa: CASQRSSYEQYF
cdr3_nt: TGTGCCAGCCAGCGTAGCTCCTACGAGCAGTACTTC
v_call: TRBV28
clone_size: few
d_call: .
j_call: TRBJ2-7

cdr3_aa: CASSPGLAGVIYEQYF
cdr3_nt: TGTGCCAGCAGCCCGGGACTAGCGGGAGTTATCTACGAGCAGTACTTC
v_call: TRBV12-3/TRBV12-4
clone_size: many
d_call: TRBD2
j_call: TRBJ2-7

cdr3_aa: CSVSVTSIGVEQYF
cdr3_nt: TGCAGCGTCTCCGTGACGAGCATCGGGGTCGAGCAGTACTTC
v_call: TRBV29-1
clone_size: .
d_call: .
j_call: TRBJ2-7

cdr3_aa: CAISDNRSYNEQFF
cdr3_nt: TGTGCCATCAGTGACAACAGGTCCTACAATGAGCAGTTCTTC
v_call: TRBV10-3
clone_size: few
d_call: .
j_call: TRBJ2-1

cdr3_aa: CAISYTSQDSGEQFF
cdr3_nt: TGTGCCATCAGTTATACTAGTCAGGATTCGGGTGAGCAGTTCTTC
v_call: TRBV10-3
clone_size: few
d_call: .
j_call: TRBJ2-1

cdr3_aa: CSARGTGPQNQPQHF
cdr3_nt: TGCAGTGCTCGAGGGACCGGGCCTCAAAATCAGCCCCAGCATTTT
v_call: TRBV20-1
clone_size: .
d_call: .
j_call: TRBJ1-5

cdr3_aa: CASSFTSGTGELFF
cdr3_nt: TGTGCCAGCAGTTTCACTAGCGGCACCGGGGAGCTGTTTTTT
v_call: TRBV27
clone_size: many
d_call: TRBD2
j_call: TRBJ2-2

cdr3_aa: CASSVTGGAGSPLHF
cdr3_nt: TGTGCCAGCAGCGTCACAGGGGGCGCGGGTTCACCCCTCCACTTT
v_call: TRBV7-2
clone_size: few
d_call: TRBD1
j_call: TRBJ1-6

cdr3_aa: CASSQGGPQHF
cdr3_nt: TGTGCCAGCAGCCAGGGCGGACCCCAGCATTTT
v_call: TRBV3-1
clone_size: many
d_call: .
j_call: TRBJ1-5

cdr3_aa: CASSKSGQYEQYF
cdr3_nt: TGTGCCAGCAGTAAATCGGGCCAGTACGAGCAGTACTTC
v_call: TRBV6-6
clone_size: few
d_call: .
j_call: TRBJ2-7

cdr3_aa: CASSQETGQAARNEKLFF
cdr3_nt: TGTGCCAGCAGCCAAGAGACGGGACAGGCCGCGCGAAATGAAAAACTGTTTTTT
v_call: TRBV3-1
clone_size: few
d_call: TRBD1
j_call: TRBJ1-4

cdr3_aa: CASSSPAGPDTQYF
cdr3_nt: TGTGCCAGCAGTTCACCCGCGGGGCCAGATACGCAGTATTTT
v_call: TRBV25-1
clone_size: .
d_call: .
j_call: TRBJ2-3

cdr3_aa: CASRRESNQPQHF
cdr3_nt: TGTGCCAGCAGACGGGAGAGCAATCAGCCCCAGCATTTT
v_call: TRBV2
clone_size: .
d_call: .
j_call: TRBJ1-5

cdr3_aa: CASSQVGQDSPLHF
cdr3_nt: TGTGCCAGCAGCCAAGTCGGACAGGACTCACCCCTCCACTTT
v_call: TRBV4-2
clone_size: .
d_call: TRBD1
j_call: TRBJ1-6

cdr3_aa: CASSFWGGATEAFF
cdr3_nt: TGTGCCAGCAGTTTTTGGGGCGGTGCCACTGAAGCTTTCTTT
v_call: TRBV12-3/TRBV12-4
clone_size: .
d_call: .
j_call: TRBJ1-1

cdr3_aa: CASSTRVRQPQHF
cdr3_nt: TGTGCCAGCAGTACACGGGTAAGACAGCCCCAGCATTTT
v_call: TRBV28
clone_size: .
d_call: .
j_call: TRBJ1-5

cdr3_aa: CASNTIPGLARNEQFF
cdr3_nt: TGTGCCAGCAATACCATCCCGGGACTAGCGCGCAATGAGCAGTTCTTC
v_call: TRBV2
clone_size: few
d_call: TRBD2
j_call: TRBJ2-1

cdr3_aa: CASSAPPSYEQYF
cdr3_nt: TGTGCCAGCAGCGCCCCCCCCTCCTACGAGCAGTACTTC
v_call: TRBV9
clone_size: few
d_call: .
j_call: TRBJ2-7

cdr3_aa: CASSWDRARDTQYF
cdr3_nt: TGCGCCAGCAGCTGGGACAGGGCTAGAGATACGCAGTATTTT
v_call: TRBV5-1
clone_size: few
d_call: TRBD1
j_call: TRBJ2-3

cdr3_aa: CASSYGTGLPEAFF
cdr3_nt: TGTGCCAGCAGTTACGGGACAGGGCTACCTGAAGCTTTCTTT
v_call: TRBV6-6
clone_size: .
d_call: TRBD1
j_call: TRBJ1-1

cdr3_aa: CASSPGGLSSYEQYF
cdr3_nt: TGCGCCAGCAGCCCGGGAGGGCTGAGCTCCTACGAGCAGTACTTC
v_call: TRBV5-1
clone_size: few
d_call: TRBD2
j_call: TRBJ2-7

cdr3_aa: CASSYLAGARDTQYF
cdr3_nt: TGCGCCAGCAGCTACCTAGCGGGAGCTCGAGATACGCAGTATTTT
v_call: TRBV4-3
clone_size: many
d_call: TRBD2
j_call: TRBJ2-3

cdr3_aa: CASSRTGGSYEQYF
cdr3_nt: TGTGCCAGCAGTCGGACAGGGGGGTCCTACGAGCAGTACTTC
v_call: TRBV12-3/TRBV12-4
clone_size: many
d_call: TRBD1
j_call: TRBJ2-7

cdr3_aa: CASSLEPGQSSQETQYF
cdr3_nt: TGCGCCAGCAGCTTGGAACCGGGACAGTCGTCTCAAGAGACCCAGTACTTC
v_call: TRBV5-1
clone_size: .
d_call: TRBD1
j_call: TRBJ2-5

cdr3_aa: CASSPAGTGPYEQYF
cdr3_nt: TGTGCCAGCTCACCTGCCGGGACTGGCCCCTACGAGCAGTACTTC
v_call: TRBV18
clone_size: .
d_call: .
j_call: TRBJ2-7

cdr3_aa: CASSQDEKGVVTQYF
cdr3_nt: TGTGCCAGCAGCCAAGATGAGAAGGGTGTTGTTACGCAGTATTTT
v_call: TRBV4-2
clone_size: few
d_call: .
j_call: TRBJ2-3

cdr3_aa: CASSPQMGHGYTF
cdr3_nt: TGTGCCAGCAGTCCGCAGATGGGGCATGGCTACACCTTC
v_call: TRBV28
clone_size: .
d_call: .
j_call: TRBJ1-2

cdr3_aa: CASSISLAVYNEQFF
cdr3_nt: TGTGCCAGTAGTATCTCACTAGCGGTTTACAATGAGCAGTTCTTC
v_call: TRBV19
clone_size: many
d_call: TRBD2
j_call: TRBJ2-1

cdr3_aa: CSALLGGKGNTEAFF
cdr3_nt: TGCAGTGCCCTCCTCGGGGGCAAGGGGAACACTGAAGCTTTCTTT
v_call: TRBV20-1
clone_size: few
d_call: .
j_call: TRBJ1-1

cdr3_aa: CASKRLAGYNEQFF
cdr3_nt: TGTGCCAGCAAGAGACTAGCGGGATACAATGAGCAGTTCTTC
v_call: TRBV28
clone_size: .
d_call: TRBD2
j_call: TRBJ2-1

cdr3_aa: CSVEGHFASSSYNEQFF
cdr3_nt: TGCAGCGTTGAGGGCCACTTCGCGTCAAGCTCCTACAATGAGCAGTTCTTC
v_call: TRBV29-1
clone_size: many
d_call: .
j_call: TRBJ2-1

cdr3_aa: CASRTTVTAPSQHF
cdr3_nt: TGTGCCAGCCGGACGACAGTGACCGCTCCCTCCCAGCATTTT
v_call: TRBV27
clone_size: .
d_call: .
j_call: TRBJ1-5

cdr3_aa: CSVGSRVGETQYF
cdr3_nt: TGCAGCGTTGGAAGCAGGGTGGGGGAGACCCAGTACTTC
v_call: TRBV29-1
clone_size: few
d_call: .
j_call: TRBJ2-5

cdr3_aa: CASSLAVGGVINQPQHF
cdr3_nt: TGTGCCAGCAGCTTAGCCGTGGGAGGGGTTATAAATCAGCCCCAGCATTTT
v_call: TRBV7-8
clone_size: few
d_call: .
j_call: TRBJ1-5

cdr3_aa: CASRARGHEKLFF
cdr3_nt: TGTGCCAGCAGGGCTAGGGGGCATGAAAAACTGTTTTTT
v_call: TRBV28
clone_size: few
d_call: TRBD1
j_call: TRBJ1-4

cdr3_aa: CASSLGSGTAETQYF
cdr3_nt: TGTGCCAGCAGCTTAGGAAGCGGGACCGCGGAGACCCAGTACTTC
v_call: TRBV11-1
clone_size: many
d_call: TRBD2
j_call: TRBJ2-5

cdr3_aa: CASSQVLGLFEAFF
cdr3_nt: TGCGCCAGCAGCCAAGTCCTCGGCCTTTTTGAAGCTTTCTTT
v_call: TRBV4-1
clone_size: many
d_call: .
j_call: TRBJ1-1

cdr3_aa: CASSGLAGGGASTDTQYF
cdr3_nt: TGTGCCAGCAGCGGACTAGCGGGAGGAGGGGCTAGCACAGATACGCAGTATTTT
v_call: TRBV28
clone_size: many
d_call: TRBD2
j_call: TRBJ2-3

cdr3_aa: CASSPTATNEKLFF
cdr3_nt: TGTGCCAGCAGCCCGACAGCAACTAATGAAAAACTGTTTTTT
v_call: TRBV3-1
clone_size: many
d_call: .
j_call: TRBJ1-4

cdr3_aa: CASSQQGRTEAFF
cdr3_nt: TGTGCCAGCAGTCAACAGGGGAGGACTGAAGCTTTCTTT
v_call: TRBV6-2/TRBV6-3
clone_size: .
d_call: TRBD1
j_call: TRBJ1-1

cdr3_aa: CASSPAGMIGTEAFF
cdr3_nt: TGTGCCAGCAGCCCGGCAGGGATGATTGGCACTGAAGCTTTCTTT
v_call: TRBV7-2
clone_size: few
d_call: .
j_call: TRBJ1-1

cdr3_aa: CSVLLAGLETQYF
cdr3_nt: TGCAGCGTTCTGCTAGCGGGATTGGAGACCCAGTACTTC
v_call: TRBV29-1
clone_size: .
d_call: TRBD2
j_call: TRBJ2-5

cdr3_aa: CASSLGVRHEQYF
cdr3_nt: TGTGCCAGCAGCTTGGGTGTGCGCCACGAGCAGTACTTC
v_call: TRBV7-9
clone_size: .
d_call: .
j_call: TRBJ2-7

cdr3_aa: CASSLRGDPTDTQYF
cdr3_nt: TGTGCCAGCAGCCTTCGGGGAGATCCCACAGATACGCAGTATTTT
v_call: TRBV7-6
clone_size: .
d_call: .
j_call: TRBJ2-3

cdr3_aa: CASSIQGGNTEAFF
cdr3_nt: TGTGCCAGCAGCATACAGGGAGGGAACACTGAAGCTTTCTTT
v_call: TRBV7-3
clone_size: few
d_call: .
j_call: TRBJ1-1

cdr3_aa: CASSFVETQYF
cdr3_nt: TGTGCCAGCAGCTTTGTGGAGACCCAGTACTTC
v_call: TRBV7-9
clone_size: many
d_call: .
j_call: TRBJ2-5

cdr3_aa: CASRDGARAYEQYF
cdr3_nt: TGTGCCAGCAGGGATGGGGCGAGAGCCTACGAGCAGTACTTC
v_call: TRBV28
clone_size: many
d_call: .
j_call: TRBJ2-7

cdr3_aa: CSRTALAGTHTQYF
cdr3_nt: TGCAGCCGAACGGCACTAGCGGGTACCCATACGCAGTATTTT
v_call: TRBV20-1
clone_size: .
d_call: TRBD2
j_call: TRBJ2-3

cdr3_aa: CSPAARGRLETQYF
cdr3_nt: TGCAGTCCTGCTGCCAGGGGAAGGTTAGAGACCCAGTACTTC
v_call: TRBV20-1
clone_size: few
d_call: .
j_call: TRBJ2-5

cdr3_aa: CASSSTLRYYNEQFF
cdr3_nt: TGTGCCAGCAGCTCCACACTCCGCTACTACAATGAGCAGTTCTTC
v_call: TRBV7-6
clone_size: many
d_call: .
j_call: TRBJ2-1

cdr3_aa: CASSLVDSGLEQYF
cdr3_nt: TGTGCCAGCAGCTTAGTTGACAGCGGTTTAGAGCAGTACTTC
v_call: TRBV7-2
clone_size: few
d_call: .
j_call: TRBJ2-7

cdr3_aa: CASSPSGRVPTDTQYF
cdr3_nt: TGTGCCAGCAGTCCTAGCGGGAGGGTCCCCACAGATACGCAGTATTTT
v_call: TRBV27
clone_size: .
d_call: TRBD2
j_call: TRBJ2-3

cdr3_aa: CASSLRSNTEAFF
cdr3_nt: TGTGCCAGCAGCTTAAGGTCGAACACTGAAGCTTTCTTT
v_call: TRBV13
clone_size: few
d_call: .
j_call: TRBJ1-1

cdr3_aa: CASSQWEPYYNEQFF
cdr3_nt: TGCGCCAGCAGTCAATGGGAGCCATACTACAATGAGCAGTTCTTC
v_call: TRBV23-1
clone_size: few
d_call: .
j_call: TRBJ2-1

cdr3_aa: CAISESLENEQFF
cdr3_nt: TGTGCCATCAGTGAGTCTTTGGAAAATGAGCAGTTCTTC
v_call: TRBV10-3
clone_size: .
d_call: .
j_call: TRBJ2-1